A single sample is the source of the 22 T cell receptor beta chains below, sequenced in a study of Graves' ophthalmopathy and Graves' hyperthyroidism. The study amplified TCR beta CDR3 regions using RNA transcripts. HTBI-primed first-round RT-PCR preceded second-round multiplex PCR. TCRdb reprocessed the multiplex PCR reads via MiXCR and lists one record per CDR3 protein. In the table there are over 500,000 distinct CDR3 sequences, around a fifth of which are singletons. Sample: peripheral blood. The source is a woman under 30 with stable Graves' hyperthyroidism. Some clones in this sample may be carry-over from other donors' samples.

V is TRBV12-3 or TRBV12-4 and J is TRBJ1-5, with 9 bases that match TRBD1. After removal of 5 bases from V and 9 bases from J, the junction contained 8 bases not matched to a gene. There are 14 residues in the CDR3. CDR3 amino acids: CASSPPGQGAPQHF. The CDR3 bases are TGTGCCAGCAGTCCCCCGGGACAGGGTGCGCCCCAGCATTTT.

In this sample, this clonotype turned up many times. The CDR3 loop is CASGKGDVETQYF. For the CDR3, the DNA is TGTGCTAGTGGAAAAGGAGACGTGGAGACCCAGTACTTC. The V and J genes are TRBV12-5 and TRBJ2-5; D is undetermined. CDR3 length equals 13 residues. The V end lost 6 bases, the J end lost 5 bases, and 13 bases lay between the germline ends. CDR1 is LGHNT, CDR2 FRNRAP, per germline.

This clonotype was seen at least ten times. This chain uses TRBV30 with TRBJ2-7, with D possibly being TRBD1 or TRBD2 (5 bases each). The ends were cut back, 4 bases at V and 2 bases at J, with 9 bases in the middle. Germline CDR1 GTSNPN, CDR2 SVGIG (reference sequence). The CDR3 sequence is 12 residues long. CDR3 protein: CAWTRGAYEQYF. The CDR3 DNA reads as TGTGCCTGGACGAGGGGAGCCTACGAGCAGTACTTC.

In DNA form, the CDR3 reads TGTGCCAGCAGCTTGGACAGGGAGGGTGAAGCTTTCTTT. This codes for CASSLDREGEAFF. This sequence joins TRBV7-9 and TRBJ1-1, with TRBD1 matching 8 bases. Germline lookup yields CDR1 SEHNR and CDR2 FQNEAQ (reference sequence). J lost 7 bases, V lost 3 bases, and 4 bases had no gene match. The CDR3 contains 13 residues.

This clonotype was picked up many times. The J gene is TRBJ1-2, the V gene TRBV28; D may be TRBD1 (5 bases). Germline V CDR1 and CDR2: MDHEN, SYDVKM. V gave up 2 bases and J gave up 5 bases, with 12 bases separating them. The CDR3 length is 14 residues. In DNA form, the CDR3 reads TGTGCCAGCAGTTTAGAGTCCAGGGATTATGGCTACACCTTC. It specifies CASSLESRDYGYTF.

This clonotype was recorded many times. The chain is built from TRBV4-1 and TRBJ1-2; 7 positions agree with TRBD1. The CDR3 sequence is 15 residues long. Germline trimming cut 0 bases from V and 5 bases from J; bases unmatched to any gene: 6. Per the germline V gene, CDR1 is MGHRA and CDR2 is YSYEKL. This CDR3 is CASSQDRQGGYGYTF. CDR3 nucleotides: TGCGCCAGCAGCCAAGATAGACAGGGAGGATATGGCTACACCTTC.

In its sample, this clonotype was seen many times. This chain uses TRBV15 with TRBJ1-2; D possibly corresponds to TRBD1 (6 bases). The length of the CDR3 is 14 residues. Germline CDR1 LNHNV, CDR2 YYDKDF (reference sequence). The V end was cut by 1 base, the J end by 5 bases, with 11 bases between. CDR3 protein: CATSRARTAYGYTF. In DNA form, the CDR3 reads TGTGCCACCAGCAGAGCTAGGACAGCTTATGGCTACACCTTC. The entire variable domain, with the rest obtained from reference TRBV15 and TRBJ1-2, is as follows: DAMVIQNPRYQVTQFGKPVTLSCSQTLNHNVMYWYQQKSSQAPKLLFHYYDKDFNNEADTPDNFQSRRPNTSFCFLDIRSPGLGDTAMYLCATSRARTAYGYTFGSGTRLTVV.

The sample holds many counts of this clonotype. This chain joins TRBV6-1 and TRBJ2-7; D might be TRBD1 or TRBD2, each matching 5 bases. CDR3 length: 13 amino acids. CDR1 and CDR2 (germline): MNHNS, SASEGT. V was pared by 3 bases and J by 3 bases, with 9 bases between. DNA of the CDR3: TGTGCCAGCAGTGAGTGGGGGTTCTACGAGCAGTACTTC. Protein: CASSEWGFYEQYF.

The CDR3 loop reads CASRAGPGNTEAFF. The CDR3, as DNA: TGTGCCAGCAGAGCTGGCCCGGGGAACACTGAAGCTTTCTTT. The chain links TRBV6-1 to TRBJ1-1; D is unclear. V was trimmed by 6 bases and J by 1 base, leaving 12 bases between them. Germline CDR1 is MNHNS and CDR2 is SASEGT. The CDR3 length is 14 residues.

This clonotype was detected many times. This chain uses TRBV5-1 with TRBJ1-2; a possible D gene is TRBD1 (5 bases). Germline lookup yields CDR1 SGHRS and CDR2 YFSETQ. This CDR3 has 15 residues. Deletions cut 0 bases from V and 8 bases from J, with 17 bases between. The CDR3, as DNA: TGCGCCAGCAGCTTGGGGGAAGCCGGGACTTACGGCTACACCTTC. The encoded protein is CASSLGEAGTYGYTF.

This clonotype was seen at least ten times. The V and J genes are TRBV15 and TRBJ1-5; no clear D gene. Germline V gene sequence: CDR1 LNHNV, CDR2 YYDKDF (reference sequence). The CDR3 loop spans 14 amino acids. Trimming pared 4 bases from V and 3 bases from J, leaving 10 bases between. The CDR3 spells CATSTTVYNQPQHF. The CDR3 region has the DNA TGTGCCACCAGCACCACTGTCTACAATCAGCCCCAGCATTTT. Drawing the rest from reference TRBV15 and TRBJ1-5, the complete variable domain is DAMVIQNPRYQVTQFGKPVTLSCSQTLNHNVMYWYQQKSSQAPKLLFHYYDKDFNNEADTPDNFQSRRPNTSFCFLDIRSPGLGDTAMYLCATSTTVYNQPQHFGDGTRLSIL.

This clonotype turned up a few times. The gene calls are TRBV7-9 and TRBJ2-5; 7 nucleotides agree with TRBD1. The CDR3 is 14 residues long. Germline values: CDR1 SEHNR, CDR2 FQNEAQ (reference sequence). V gave up 6 bases and J gave up 4 bases; unmatched junction bases: 8. The CDR3 reads CASSFSAGGETQYF. The DNA for the CDR3 is TGTGCCAGCAGTTTTTCTGCAGGGGGAGAGACCCAGTACTTC.

This clonotype was seen ten or more times. The chain links TRBV6-1 to TRBJ2-6; TRBD1 matches at 7 bases. In germline, CDR1 is MNHNS, CDR2 SASEGT. Unmatched junction bases numbered 13, after V lost 5 bases and J lost 0 bases. This CDR3 spans 19 amino acids. CDR3 nucleotide sequence: TGTGCCAGCAGTCAAAGGGCCGGGACAGCCAACTCTGGGGCCAACGTCCTGACTTTC. Its translation: CASSQRAGTANSGANVLTF.

The rearrangement uses TRBV29-1 and TRBJ2-7; 12 nucleotides match TRBD1. The V and J ends lost 7 bases and 5 bases, in that order; junction bases with no gene match: 6. Germline V gene sequence: CDR1 SQVTM, CDR2 ANQGSEA. The length of the CDR3 is 13 residues. The CDR3 loop reads CSAWDRGQNEQYF. The CDR3 region has the DNA TGCAGCGCATGGGACAGGGGGCAGAACGAGCAGTACTTC.

At least ten counts were recorded for this clonotype. The junction does not match germline at one end; this may be a read error. The gene calls are TRBV30 and TRBJ2-2; no clear D. Germline V gives CDR1 GTSNPN, CDR2 SVGIG (reference sequence). The CDR3 is made up of 16 amino acids. This chain's CDR3 is CVWNDSPNADTGELFF. Here the CDR3 DNA reads TGTGTCTGGAACGACTCCCCGAACGCCGACACCGGGGAGCTGTTTTTT. Full variable domain (outside the CDR3, taken from reference TRBV30 and TRBJ2-2): SQTIHQWPATLVQPVGSPLSLECTVEGTSNPNLYWYRQAAGRGLQLLFYSVGIGQISSEVPQNLSASRPQDRQFILSSKKLLLSDSGFYLCVWNDSPNADTGELFFGEGSRLTVL.

This clonotype was counted a single time. This chain connects TRBV12-3 or TRBV12-4 to TRBJ1-5; D unresolved. This CDR3 has 12 amino acids. The V end was cut by 3 bases, the J end by 7 bases, with 7 bases between. The CDR3 DNA follows: TGTGCCAGCAGTTTTGGGCAGCAGCCCCAGCATTTT. Its protein is CASSFGQQPQHF.

This clonotype was counted many times. The chain recombines TRBV5-6 with TRBJ1-1; maybe TRBD1 (6 bases). Looked up from germline, CDR1 is SGHDT and CDR2 is YYEEEE. Trimming took off 4 bases at V and 3 bases at J, with 10 bases between the two ends. The CDR3 consists of 13 residues. Here the CDR3 reads CASSAYRDTEAFF. The CDR3 nucleotides read TGTGCCAGCAGCGCCTACAGGGACACTGAAGCTTTCTTT.

This clonotype appeared a few times. A read error may explain this, as a much larger clone is one base away. The chain employs TRBV15 and TRBJ2-7; TRBD2 matches at 9 bases. The CDR3 runs 16 residues. Trimming cost V 2 bases and J 3 bases; bases outside gene matches: 8. CDR1 and CDR2 (germline): LNHNV, YYDKDF (reference sequence). In DNA, the CDR3 is TGTGCCACCAGCAGATACATAGCGGGAGCAAGCTACGAGCAGTACTTC. This gives the protein CATSRYIAGASYEQYF. The complete variable domain, with remaining parts taken from reference TRBV15 and TRBJ2-7, reads DAMVIQNPRYQVTQFGKPVTLSCSQTLNHNVMYWYQQKSSQAPKLLFHYYDKDFNNEADTPDNFQSRRPNTSFCFLDIRSPGLGDTAMYLCATSRYIAGASYEQYFGPGTRLTVT.

This clonotype has more than one count but fewer than ten. The V call is TRBV3-1, the J call TRBJ2-7; D gene uncertain. Germline V gene lookup returns CDR1 LGHDT and CDR2 YNNKEL (reference sequence). Trimming cost V 5 bases and J 6 bases, with 8 bases left between them. The CDR3 is 11 residues long. CDR3: CASSEGFEQYF. The CDR3 nucleotides read TGTGCCAGCAGCGAAGGGTTCGAGCAGTACTTC.

This chain links TRBV5-1 with TRBJ2-5; the D gene is possibly TRBD1 (5 bases). Between the trimmed V and J ends, which lost 4 bases and 3 bases, there was a span of 13 bases. The CDR3 totals 14 residues. CDR1 is SGHRS and CDR2 is YFSETQ in the germline V gene. The CDR3 protein is CASSSGHLKETQYF. DNA for the CDR3: TGCGCCAGCAGCAGTGGACACTTAAAAGAGACCCAGTACTTC.

Note on this clonotype: Given a much more abundant clone one base away, this may be a read error. This chain uses TRBV24-1 with TRBJ2-2; a weak D match, TRBD2 (5 bases). The CDR3 is made up of 19 amino acids. In germline, CDR1 is KGHDR, CDR2 SFDVKD. CDR3 sequence reads: CATSDLPAGTLFDTGELCF. In nucleotides, the CDR3 is TGTGCCACCAGTGATTTGCCGGCGGGCACGCTTTTCGACACCGGGGAGCTGTGTTTT.

The V call is TRBV28, the J call TRBJ2-7; D assignment may be TRBD1 or TRBD2 (5 bases each). The CDR3 has 14 amino acids. With 6 bases removed from V and 1 base from J, the gap between germline ends came to 13 bases. The germline V gene encodes CDR1 MDHEN and CDR2 SYDVKM. The CDR3 DNA is TGTGCCAGCAGAGGGACGGAGGCGTCCTACGAGCAGTACTTC. This gives the protein CASRGTEASYEQYF.